This TCR beta chain was sequenced in a study of T cell responses to AZD1222 COVID-19 vaccine. Using immunoSEQ multiplex PCR, the repertoire was profiled, and TCRdb retains in-frame clones only, with some absent. The table has 120,000 to 150,000 clones, roughly 90% seen once. The CDR3 covers 15 residues. Germline CDR1 is MGHRA and CDR2 is YSYEKL. The V and J ends lost 4 bases and 3 bases respectively, with 13 bases between them. The sequence came from an adult in good health. The material sequenced was peripheral blood, taken on day 0 of AZD1222 vaccination. The gene calls are TRBV4-1 and TRBJ2-1, with D maybe TRBD2 (5 bases). As DNA, the CDR3 is TGCGCCAGCAGCCCGTCGTTCACTAGCTACAATGAGCAGTTCTTC. Protein product: CASSPSFTSYNEQFF.